This T cell receptor beta chain was profiled in a study of OX40 agonist ivuxolimab in advanced cancers. In terms of the full investigation: Ivuxolimab, which targeted the costimulatory receptor OX40 (CD134), was an agonistic, fully human IgG2 monoclonal antibody. Intravenous ivuxolimab was administered to patients every 2 weeks at six dose levels: 0.01, 0.1, 0.3, 1.5, 3 and 10 mg/kg. Of the 50 to 55 dose-escalation patients, hepatocellular carcinoma was present in about 20, melanoma in some 15, renal cell carcinoma in 9 and head and neck cancer in 9. A male proportion of almost 85% and a mean age of approximately 55 years, ranging from roughly 23 to 79, were recorded for the dose-escalation cohort. Patients were allowed to have had prior anti-PD-1, anti-PD-L1 or anti-CTLA-4 therapy, and around 40% of the dose-escalation patients had previously received checkpoint inhibitors. Three dose-escalation patients achieved partial responses, one with hepatocellular carcinoma and two with cutaneous melanoma. Peripheral TCRbeta sequencing aimed to test whether ivuxolimab altered TCR sequence diversity and caused clonal T-cell expansion. The paper reports the monotherapy dose-escalation portion (N = 52 patients) of the phase I ivuxolimab trial. Overall study results and their limits: After ivuxolimab, expanded clones were on average more numerous among CD8+ T cells than among CD4+ T cells. Which antigens the clonally expanded peripheral T cells were specific for was not determined. At doses from 0.1 to 3.0 mg/kg, clonal expansion was seen in both CD4+ and CD8+ blood T cells between baseline and week 6. Low levels of normalized T-cell clonal expansion were also shown by some nonresponding patients. In partial responders in the 0.1-3.0 mg/kg groups, normalized peripheral clonal expansion was found to be among the lowest, especially among CD8+ T cells.

The trial excluded patients who had a history of autoimmune disease or who were on systemic immunosuppression. Peripheral blood for TCR sequencing was collected from all dose cohorts at baseline, on cycle 4 day 1, and on cycle 7 day 1. The samples were taken from a phase I, first-in-human, multicenter, open-label dose-escalation trial of ivuxolimab. Adults with locally advanced or metastatic melanoma, renal cell, hepatocellular, or head and neck squamous cell carcinoma were enrolled in the trial. Before TCR sequencing, CD4+ T cells and CD8+ T cells from peripheral blood were sorted into separate populations. Genomic DNA was isolated from the sorted cells so that the TCRbeta CDR3 region could be sequenced. TCRbeta CDR3 regions were sequenced using the immunoSEQ Assay. TCRdb stores this immuneACCESS table with in-frame sequences only. Part of the clones is absent; in the studies checked, under half of the shortfall reflects unresolved V genes, and no reason is known for the rest. For this sample the table gives tens of thousands of clones, of which roughly 85% were detected only once. The top ten clonotypes cover about 11% of the sample.

This clone was counted between two and nine times. Its antigen is unknown. It has no much larger one-base neighbor in the sample; base qualities were not kept. This material consisted of CD4+ or CD8+ T cells sorted from blood, taken in a trial of the OX40 agonist ivuxolimab. This clonotype was obtained from an adult with an advanced solid tumor such as melanoma, head and neck, liver or kidney cancer.

The CDR3 has the sequence CASSRFGGYTF. The DNA reads as follows: TGTGCCAGCAGTAGATTTGGGGGCTACACCTTC. Recombination linked TRBV28 to TRBJ1-2, with the D gene not confidently named. Including the terminal cysteine and phenylalanine, the CDR3 comprises 11 residues. Only the CDR3 DNA is retained, 33 bases long and in frame from the first base. V and J lose 5 bases and 8 bases, and a span of 9 bases separates them. Based on the germline V gene, the CDR1 and CDR2 sequences are MDHEN and SYDVKM.